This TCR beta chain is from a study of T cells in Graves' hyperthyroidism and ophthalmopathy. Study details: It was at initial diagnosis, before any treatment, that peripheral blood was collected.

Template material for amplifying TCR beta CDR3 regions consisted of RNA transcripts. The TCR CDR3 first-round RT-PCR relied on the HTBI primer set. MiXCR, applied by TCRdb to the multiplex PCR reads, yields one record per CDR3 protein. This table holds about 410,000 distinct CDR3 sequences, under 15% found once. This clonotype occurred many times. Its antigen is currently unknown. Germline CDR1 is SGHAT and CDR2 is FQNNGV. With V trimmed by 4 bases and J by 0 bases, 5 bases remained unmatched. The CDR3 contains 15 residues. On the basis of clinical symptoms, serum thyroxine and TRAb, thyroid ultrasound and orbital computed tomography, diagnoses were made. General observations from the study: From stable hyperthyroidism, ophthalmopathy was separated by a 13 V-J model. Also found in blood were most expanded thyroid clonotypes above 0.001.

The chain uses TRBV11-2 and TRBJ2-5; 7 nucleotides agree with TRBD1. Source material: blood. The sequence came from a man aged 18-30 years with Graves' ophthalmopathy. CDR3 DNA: TGTGCCAGCAGCTACTCACAGGGGAACCAAGAGACCCAGTACTTC. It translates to CASSYSQGNQETQYF.